These T cell receptor beta chains were read from a single sample in a study of blood T cell repertoires in COVID-19. TCRdb's table, derived via immunoSEQ multiplex PCR, lists solely in-frame clones and lacks some. The sample yields some 200,000 clones, 80% seen once. Sequencing was carried out using peripheral blood. Receptor source: a human donor in a cohort sampled during active COVID-19. CDR3s include the opening cysteine and the closing phenylalanine or tryptophan. The D gene is left open where the match is weak. The size of a clone is reported for some rows only, either as once, few or many, or as a class for expanded clones.

clone size	D gene	V gene	J gene	CDR3 DNA	CDR3 protein
few	-	TRBV3-1/TRBV3-2	TRBJ2-1	TGTGCCAGCAGCCAAGACGGACAGAGCTACAATGAGCAGTTCTTC	CASSQDGQSYNEQFF
-	TRBD2	TRBV24-1	TRBJ2-3	TGTGCCACCAGTGATTTTGGGGGGGAGGGCACAGATACGCAGTATTTT	CATSDFGGEGTDTQYF
-	TRBD1	TRBV18	TRBJ1-2	TGTGCCAGCTCACCCGTCCCTTCGCAGGGGGCTTGGTATGGCTACACCTTC	CASSPVPSQGAWYGYTF
-	TRBD2	TRBV10-3	TRBJ2-2	TGTGCCATCAACAGCGGGGGGACGGCCGGGGAGCTGTTTTTT	CAINSGGTAGELFF
-	TRBD2	TRBV7-2	TRBJ2-2	TGTGCGACTAGCGGGACGAACACCGGGGAGCTGTTTTTT	CATSGTNTGELFF
-	TRBD2	TRBV4-1	TRBJ2-1	TGCGCCAGCAGCCAAGAGGGGTGGGACTACCTGAAAGGGCCCTTCAATGAGCAGTTCTTC	CASSQEGWDYLKGPFNEQFF
-	TRBD1	TRBV18	TRBJ2-2	TGTGCCAGTCATCCGGGACAGGGCACCGGGGAGCTGTTTTTT	CASHPGQGTGELFF
-	TRBD2	TRBV5-1	TRBJ2-1	TGCGCCAGCAGCCTGGCGGGAGACCCGGAAGGTGAGCAGTTCTTC	CASSLAGDPEGEQFF
few	TRBD1	TRBV11-3	TRBJ2-2	TGTGCCAGCAGTCAGGGGGCTGATGGCGGGGAGCTGTTTTTT	CASSQGADGGELFF
-	-	TRBV18	TRBJ2-2	TGTGCCAGCTCACCCAGGAGGGCCACCGGGGAGCTGTTTTTT	CASSPRRATGELFF
-	TRBD1	TRBV6-5	TRBJ2-7	TGTGCCAGCAGCCCCACCCCCCGGACAGGGGGATTCTTC	CASSPTPRTGGFF
-	-	TRBV10-3	TRBJ1-3	TGTGCCATCAGTGACGAAGCGGACCGCTCTGGAAACACCATATATTTT	CAISDEADRSGNTIYF
-	TRBD1	TRBV14	TRBJ2-6	TGTGCCAGCAGCCGGACAGGGCGGGCTGGGGCCAACGTCCTGACTTTC	CASSRTGRAGANVLTF
-	-	TRBV28	TRBJ2-7	TGTGCCAGCAGTTTTGGTCGGGGTGAGCAGTACTTC	CASSFGRGEQYF
-	TRBD1	TRBV10-3	TRBJ2-5	TGTGCCATCAGCCGACCCGAAGGGGGCGCAGAGACCCAGTACTTC	CAISRPEGGAETQYF
-	-	TRBV11-1	TRBJ1-3	TGTGCCAGCAGCTTCCTTCCGGCGACTCCTGGAAACACCATATATTTT	CASSFLPATPGNTIYF